Listed here are 30 T cell receptor beta chains from one sample, sequenced in a study of identifying expanded T cells in peripheral blood (dated by TCRdb to about 2019). Receptors were amplified or captured by the immunoSEQ multiplex PCR assay. This immuneACCESS table, as held by TCRdb, lists in-frame sequences with V and J called but not all clones. Of the missing ones, under half trace to an unresolved V gene in checked studies; the others have no known cause. The sample contains approximately 100,000 clones, roughly 90% of them found a single time. Approximately 16% of the sample comes from the top ten. The sequencing input was blood. These receptors all stem from a person aged 18 to 69 in good health.

This chain links TRBV4-1 with TRBJ2-1; 11 bases map to TRBD2. Germline CDR1 and CDR2: MGHRA and YSYEKL. CDR3 length equals 15 residues. After removal of 1 base from V and 4 bases from J, the junction contained 0 bases not matched to a gene. The CDR3 nucleotides are TGCGCCAGCAGCCAAGGACTAGCGGGGTACAATGAGCAGTTCTTC. It specifies CASSQGLAGYNEQFF.

The chain uses TRBV6-1 and TRBJ1-2, with D unclear. CDR1 and CDR2 from the germline V gene are MNHNS and SASEGT. The CDR3 runs to 13 residues. Trimming took 6 bases from V and 2 from J, leaving 10 bases between them. The CDR3 nucleotides are TGTGCCAGCAGCCCGGGAGGAAACTATGGCTACACCTTC. Translated: CASSPGGNYGYTF.

V gene TRBV27 combines with J gene TRBJ2-7, with a tentative D call TRBD1 (6 bases). CDR1 and CDR2 (germline): MNHEY, SMNVEV (reference sequence). The CDR3 runs 13 residues. Trimming took off 5 bases at V and 2 bases at J, with 10 bases between the two ends. As DNA, the CDR3 is TGTGCCAGCAGTCCCCACAGGGCCTACGAGCAGTACTTC. Its protein product is CASSPHRAYEQYF.

V and J are TRBV9 and TRBJ2-3; no definite D call. With 4 bases removed from V and 6 bases from J, the gap between germline ends came to 15 bases. From germline, CDR1 is SGDLS and CDR2 YYNGEE. This CDR3 contains 14 residues. CDR3 DNA: TGTGCCAGCAGCTTCTCCGGGTCCGAGGATACGCAGTATTTT. This translates into CASSFSGSEDTQYF.

This CDR3 reads CASSLDAAGGGEQFF. CDR3 nucleotides: TGTGCCAGCAGCTTAGATGCAGCGGGGGGTGGTGAGCAGTTCTTC. V is TRBV11-3 and J is TRBJ2-1; TRBD2 matches at 9 bases. The V and J ends lost 0 bases and 9 bases, in that order; junction bases with no gene match: 6. The CDR3 covers 15 residues. CDR1 is SGHNT and CDR2 is YENEEA in the germline V gene.

The chain has TRBV5-5 and TRBJ1-6; D is unclear. CDR3 size: 15 residues. Trimming left V 1 base short and J 11 bases short, with 16 bases between. The germline CDR1 and CDR2 sequences are SGHKS and YYEKEE (reference sequence). The CDR3 loop reads CASSLSSAGRAPLHF. CDR3 coding DNA: TGTGCCAGCAGCTTGTCCTCGGCAGGCCGTGCACCCCTCCACTTT.

The chain couples TRBV15 to TRBJ2-3; 9 bases are a match to TRBD1. The CDR3 sequence is 16 residues long. CDR1 and CDR2 (germline): LNHNV, YYDKDF (reference sequence). Trimming at V came to 0 bases and at J to 5 bases, leaving 6 bases not matched to a gene. CDR3 sequence (DNA): TGTGCCACCAGCAGAGAACAGGGGGCAGGCGGAGATACGCAGTATTTT. This sequence encodes CATSREQGAGGDTQYF.

The rearrangement joins TRBV7-2 to TRBJ2-1; maybe TRBD2 (5 bases). CDR3 length: 15 residues. Germline CDR1 and CDR2: SGHTA and FQGNSA. The V end was cut by 5 bases, the J end by 8 bases, with 19 bases between. This chain's CDR3 is CASSPTTSVGDEQFF. The CDR3 region has the DNA TGTGCCAGCAGCCCGACTACATCGGTGGGCGATGAGCAGTTCTTC. The complete variable domain, with remaining parts taken from reference TRBV7-2 and TRBJ2-1, reads GAGVSQSPSNKVTEKGKDVELRCDPISGHTALYWYRQSLGQGLEFLIYFQGNSAPDKSGLPSDRFSAERTGGSVSTLTIQRTQQEDSAVYLCASSPTTSVGDEQFFGPGTRLTVL.

The chain links TRBV5-4 to TRBJ2-5; TRBD1 might be the D (6 bases). The CDR3 is made up of 15 amino acids. Trimming removed 4 bases from V and 5 bases from J, with 18 bases in between. Germline CDR1 is SGHNT and CDR2 is YYREEE (reference sequence). This chain's CDR3 is CASSGGFDVRETQYF. The CDR3 DNA is TGTGCCAGCAGCGGGGGCTTTGATGTCCGGGAGACCCAGTACTTC.

This clone has just one count. This sequence joins TRBV14 and TRBJ1-6; D is unclear. The CDR3 length is 16 residues. Trimming cost V 3 bases and J 7 bases, with 16 bases left between them. In germline, CDR1 is SGHDN, CDR2 FVKESK. CDR3 coding DNA: TGTGCCAGCAGCCACGGGGTTCCCGCTGGGAATTCACCCCTCCACTTT. The encoded protein is CASSHGVPAGNSPLHF.

The genes are TRBV7-2 and TRBJ2-3; D gene uncertain. The CDR3 consists of 13 residues. CDR1 is SGHTA and CDR2 is FQGNSA in the germline V gene. V was clipped by 1 base and J by 4 bases, with 6 bases between them. CDR3 sequence reads: CASSLGRSDTQYF. As DNA, the CDR3 is TGTGCCAGCAGCTTAGGACGTTCAGATACGCAGTATTTT.

The rearrangement joins TRBV5-4 to TRBJ1-4, with D tentatively TRBD1 (6 bases). Trimming took 0 bases from V and 7 from J, leaving 10 bases between them. The CDR3 consists of 14 residues. The germline gives CDR1 SGHNT, CDR2 YYREEE (reference sequence). CDR3 sequence reads: CASSLEGTREKLFF. In DNA, the CDR3 is TGTGCCAGCAGCTTGGAGGGGACACGTGAAAAACTGTTTTTT.

In its sample, this clone was seen a few times. V is TRBV28 and J is TRBJ2-4, with TRBD1 matching 8 bases. The V and J ends lost 4 bases and 0 bases, in that order; junction bases with no gene match: 5. The CDR3 has 16 residues. The germline V gene encodes CDR1 MDHEN and CDR2 SYDVKM. CDR3 sequence: CASSSGTGGAKNIQYF. The CDR3 region has the DNA TGTGCCAGCAGTTCGGGGACAGGCGGAGCCAAAAACATTCAGTACTTC.

The chain carries TRBV7-2 and TRBJ1-4, with D possibly matching TRBD1 (5 bases). Trimming pared 2 bases from V and 10 bases from J, leaving 20 bases between. Germline lookup yields CDR1 SGHTA and CDR2 FQGNSA. The CDR3 runs to 16 residues. The CDR3 coding sequence is TGTGCCAGCAGCTTAAACCCCGGGACGCCTGGGGGAAAACTGTTTTTT. It translates to CASSLNPGTPGGKLFF.

The genes are TRBV7-8 and TRBJ2-2, with unresolved D. The CDR3 loop spans 17 amino acids. V was shortened by 2 bases and J by 2 bases, with 15 bases between the two germline ends. Germline V gives CDR1 SGHVS, CDR2 FQNEAQ. The CDR3 coding sequence is TGTGCCAGCAGCTTAAGGTTCGGTAACCGAAACACCGGGGAGCTGTTTTTT. Translated, it gives CASSLRFGNRNTGELFF.

The chain joins TRBV18 to TRBJ2-3; D may match TRBD1 or TRBD2 (5 bases each). CDR3 length: 16 residues. Germline loops: CDR1 KGHSH, CDR2 LQKENI. V was cut by 1 base and J by 1 base, with 12 bases left in between. The CDR3 DNA follows: TGTGCCAGCTCACCACAGGCCGGGGCTGGCACAGATACGCAGTATTTT. It encodes CASSPQAGAGTDTQYF.

The sample holds one count of this clone. CDR3: CASSIDRVYTDTQYF. As DNA, the CDR3 is TGTGCCAGCAGCATAGACAGGGTCTACACAGATACGCAGTATTTT. The chain couples TRBV7-2 to TRBJ2-3; 7 bases match TRBD1. The CDR3 sequence is 15 residues long. With V trimmed by 5 bases and J by 2 bases, 7 bases remained unmatched. CDR1 is SGHTA, CDR2 FQGNSA, per germline.

The V gene is TRBV4-3, the J gene TRBJ1-1, with D unresolved. CDR3 size: 15 residues. V lost 0 bases and J lost 3, with 11 bases in between. Germline loops: CDR1 LGHNA, CDR2 YSLEER. In nucleotides, the CDR3 is TGCGCCAGCAGCCAAGATCACGGCTATGACACTGAAGCTTTCTTT. Amino acid sequence: CASSQDHGYDTEAFF.

This clone was seen a handful of times. This sequence joins TRBV7-8 and TRBJ1-6, with 7 positions matching TRBD1. The trim removed 5 bases at V and 8 bases at J, leaving 9 bases unmatched. In germline, CDR1 is SGHVS, CDR2 FQNEAQ. The CDR3 is 15 residues long. The CDR3 sequence: CASSHDRVGYSPLHF. Written as DNA, the CDR3 is TGTGCCAGCAGCCACGACAGGGTTGGTTATTCACCCCTCCACTTT.

The rearrangement links TRBV15 to TRBJ2-2, with 9 positions matching TRBD1. Germline values: CDR1 LNHNV, CDR2 YYDKDF (reference sequence). V trimming: 2 bases; J trimming: 5 bases; junction bases outside the gene matches: 9. The CDR3 spans 17 residues. For the CDR3, the DNA is TGTGCCACCAGCAGACGAGGACAGGGGTATGGTACCGGGGAGCTGTTTTTT. Translating gives CATSRRGQGYGTGELFF.

This clone has just one count. V is TRBV18 and J is TRBJ2-3, with D possibly TRBD1 on 6 matching bases. Trimming left V 3 bases short and J 1 base short, with 14 bases between. Germline-derived CDR1 and CDR2 are KGHSH and LQKENI. CDR3 length: 16 amino acids. CDR3: CASSPLQGSCTDTQYF. For the CDR3, the DNA is TGTGCCAGCTCACCCCTACAGGGCTCGTGCACAGATACGCAGTATTTT.

The chain has TRBV29-1 and TRBJ2-7; D might be TRBD2 (7 bases). Trimming removed 8 bases from V and 3 bases from J, with 17 bases in between. The CDR3 is made up of 13 amino acids. CDR1 is SQVTM, CDR2 ANQGSEA, per germline. CDR3 loop: CSPQGGDNYEQYF. CDR3 nucleotide sequence: TGCAGCCCCCAAGGGGGGGACAACTACGAGCAGTACTTC.

The chain uses TRBV6-5 and TRBJ1-6; 7 positions match TRBD1. Looked up from germline, CDR1 is MNHEY and CDR2 is SVGAGI. The length of the CDR3 is 14 residues. Unmatched junction bases numbered 4, after V lost 5 bases and J lost 6 bases. Written as DNA, the CDR3 is TGTGCCAGCAGTAAGGGACAGACTAATTCACCCCTCCACTTT. It yields the protein CASSKGQTNSPLHF.

The chain employs TRBV28 and TRBJ1-1; D uncertain. V lost 1 base, J lost 4 bases, and 7 bases lay in between. The CDR3 sequence is 13 residues long. Germline V gene data show CDR1 as MDHEN and CDR2 as SYDVKM. CDR3 amino acids: CASSLSRVTEAFF. The CDR3 DNA reads as TGTGCCAGCAGTTTATCCCGGGTCACTGAAGCTTTCTTT.

The chain is built from TRBV19 and TRBJ2-7; the D call may be TRBD1 or TRBD2 (5 bases each). Germline lookup yields CDR1 LNHDA and CDR2 SQIVND (reference sequence). Trimming removed 3 bases from V and 6 bases from J, with 18 bases in between. CDR3 size: 15 residues. DNA of the CDR3: TGTGCCAGTAGTATCCAATTCTCGGGGCAACGCGAGCAGTACTTC. Translation gives CASSIQFSGQREQYF.

The chain couples TRBV6-6 to TRBJ2-4; 7 nucleotides agree with TRBD1. The CDR3 loop spans 16 amino acids. The ends lost 5 bases at V and 5 bases at J; junction bases unmatched: 12. Germline V gives CDR1 MNHNY, CDR2 SVGAGI (reference sequence). CDR3 residues: CASSPLLGQGENIQYF. The CDR3, as DNA: TGTGCCAGCAGTCCGCTCCTAGGGCAGGGGGAAAACATTCAGTACTTC.

The chain has TRBV6-5 and TRBJ2-7, with a possible D match to TRBD1 (6 bases). Trimming stripped 6 bases from V and 5 bases from J, with 20 bases between. The germline gives CDR1 MNHEY, CDR2 SVGAGI. CDR3 length equals 15 residues. The CDR3: CASRPSGTIFDEQYF. In DNA form, the CDR3 reads TGTGCCAGCAGACCCTCCGGGACAATTTTCGACGAGCAGTACTTC.

CDR3 residues: CATSRDQGDRGLFF. For the CDR3, the DNA is TGTGCCACCAGCAGAGATCAAGGGGACAGAGGGCTGTTTTTT. The chain combines TRBV15 with TRBJ2-2, with 7 bases identical to TRBD1. Germline CDR1 and CDR2: LNHNV and YYDKDF (reference sequence). The ends lost 0 bases at V and 13 bases at J; junction bases unmatched: 8. This CDR3 has 14 residues.

The chain has TRBV6-1 and TRBJ2-3, with a tentative D call TRBD1 (6 bases). CDR1 MNHNS and CDR2 SASEGT come from the germline V gene. V was shortened by 3 bases and J by 14 bases, with 15 bases between the two germline ends. The CDR3 has 12 amino acids. The CDR3 DNA reads TGTGCCAGCAGTGATCCCGGGACATCCTCGTATTTT. It translates to CASSDPGTSSYF.

Only one count was recorded for this clone. This chain connects TRBV5-6 to TRBJ2-1; D possibly matches TRBD1 or TRBD2 (5 bases each). V gave up 6 bases and J gave up 6 bases, with 16 bases separating them. The CDR3 covers 14 residues. From germline, CDR1 is SGHDT and CDR2 YYEEEE. For the CDR3, the DNA is TGTGCCAGCAACCGAAGGGACGGTTTCAATGAGCAGTTCTTC. Translated: CASNRRDGFNEQFF.